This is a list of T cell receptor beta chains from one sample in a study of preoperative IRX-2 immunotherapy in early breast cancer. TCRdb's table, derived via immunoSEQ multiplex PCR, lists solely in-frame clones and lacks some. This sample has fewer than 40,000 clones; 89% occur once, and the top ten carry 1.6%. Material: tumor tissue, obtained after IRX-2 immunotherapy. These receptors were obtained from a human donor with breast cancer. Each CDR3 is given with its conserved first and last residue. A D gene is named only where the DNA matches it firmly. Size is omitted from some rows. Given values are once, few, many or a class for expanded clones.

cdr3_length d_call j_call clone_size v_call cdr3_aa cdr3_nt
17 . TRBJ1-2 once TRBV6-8 CASSSPGNAFKGYGYTF TGTGCCAGCAGTTCCCCAGGGAACGCCTTCAAGGGTTATGGCTACACCTTC
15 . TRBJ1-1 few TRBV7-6 CASSSAGRGNTEAFF TGTGCCAGCAGCTCCGCGGGCAGGGGCAACACTGAAGCTTTCTTT
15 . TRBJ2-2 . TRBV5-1 CASSLMTGNTGELFF TGCGCCAGCAGCCTGATGACAGGGAACACCGGGGAGCTGTTTTTT
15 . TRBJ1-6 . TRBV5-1 CASSGRGGDNSPLHF TGCGCCAGCAGCGGCAGGGGAGGCGATAATTCACCCCTCCACTTT
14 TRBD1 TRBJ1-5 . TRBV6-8 CASRGQVPAQPQHF TGTGCCAGCAGGGGACAGGTACCGGCTCAGCCCCAGCATTTT
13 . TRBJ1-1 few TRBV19 CASSFATGAEAFF TGTGCCAGTAGTTTTGCCACGGGCGCTGAAGCTTTCTTT
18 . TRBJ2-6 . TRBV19 CASSISRDTYSGANVLTF TGTGCCAGTAGTATATCGCGGGACACGTACTCTGGGGCCAACGTCCTGACTTTC
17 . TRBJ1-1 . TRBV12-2 CASRLAQSGGGYTEAFF TGTGCAAGTCGCTTAGCCCAGTCAGGGGGCGGTTACACTGAAGCTTTCTTT
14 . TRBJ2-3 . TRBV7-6 CASSFGGRPDTQYF TGTGCCAGCAGCTTCGGAGGGAGGCCAGATACGCAGTATTTT
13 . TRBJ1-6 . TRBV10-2 CASSESGNSPLHF TGCGCCAGCAGTGAATCGGGAAATTCACCCCTCCACTTT
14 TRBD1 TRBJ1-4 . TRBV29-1 CSATGAATNEKLFF TGCAGCGCGACAGGGGCAGCAACTAATGAAAAACTGTTTTTT
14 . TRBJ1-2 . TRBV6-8 CASSNSWGSLGYTF TGTGCCAGCAGTAATTCTTGGGGCTCTCTGGGCTACACCTTC
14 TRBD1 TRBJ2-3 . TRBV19 CASTWTGDTDTQYF TGTGCCAGTACTTGGACAGGGGACACAGATACGCAGTATTTT
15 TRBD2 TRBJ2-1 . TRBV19 CASSQGLAGRNEQFF TGTGCCAGTAGCCAGGGACTAGCGGGTCGAAATGAGCAGTTCTTC
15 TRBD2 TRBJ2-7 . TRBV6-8 CASAWGGTSTYEQYF TGTGCCAGCGCCTGGGGAGGGACTAGCACCTACGAGCAGTACTTC
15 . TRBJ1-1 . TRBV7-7 CASRPSELMNTEAFF TGTGCCAGCAGACCCTCGGAGCTCATGAACACTGAAGCTTTCTTT
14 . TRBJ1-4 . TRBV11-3 CASSRIATNEKLFF TGTGCCAGCAGCCGAATTGCAACTAATGAAAAACTGTTTTTT
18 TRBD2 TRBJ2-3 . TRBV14 CASSQEGIGGAWPDTQYF TGTGCCAGCAGCCAAGAGGGGATCGGGGGGGCCTGGCCGGATACGCAGTATTTT
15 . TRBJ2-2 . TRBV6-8 CASSAPRGGAGELFF TGTGCCAGCAGTGCCCCAAGGGGGGGGGCCGGGGAGCTGTTTTTT
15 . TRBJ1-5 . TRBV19 CASSIAFYSNQPQHF TGTGCCAGTAGTATAGCATTTTATAGCAATCAGCCCCAGCATTTT
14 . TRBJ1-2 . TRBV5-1 CASSPGHLSYGYTF TGCGCCAGCAGCCCGGGACATCTATCTTATGGCTACACCTTC
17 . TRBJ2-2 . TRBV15 CATSRAQGGGNTGELFF TGTGCCACCAGCAGAGCCCAGGGGGGAGGCAACACCGGGGAGCTGTTTTTT
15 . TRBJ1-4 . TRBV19 CASGVQGSTNEKLFF TGTGCCAGTGGCGTCCAGGGATCAACTAATGAAAAACTGTTTTTT
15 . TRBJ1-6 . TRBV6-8 CASSYGQAYNSPLHF TGTGCCAGCAGTTACGGGCAGGCCTATAATTCACCCCTCCACTTT
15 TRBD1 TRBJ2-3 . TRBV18 CASSPGTGSTDTQYF TGTGCCAGCTCACCCGGGACAGGATCCACAGATACGCAGTATTTT
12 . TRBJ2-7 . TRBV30 CAWSLVVAEQYF TGTGCCTGGAGCTTGGTGGTGGCCGAGCAGTACTTC
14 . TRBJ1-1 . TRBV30 CAWSVQVMNTEAFF TGTGCCTGGAGTGTCCAGGTCATGAACACTGAAGCTTTCTTT
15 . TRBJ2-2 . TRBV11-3 CASSLGPGAVGELFF TGTGCCAGCAGCTTAGGTCCGGGGGCCGTCGGGGAGCTGTTTTTT
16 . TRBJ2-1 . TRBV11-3 CASSLGAGAATNEQFF TGTGCCAGCAGCTTAGGGGCGGGGGCCGCTACCAATGAGCAGTTCTTC
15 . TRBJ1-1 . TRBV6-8 CASRTLTRRNTEAFF TGTGCCAGCAGAACTCTGACCCGGCGGAACACTGAAGCTTTCTTT
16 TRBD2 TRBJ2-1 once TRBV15 CATSKTRGLTPNEQFF TGTGCCACCAGCAAGACAAGGGGACTAACTCCTAATGAGCAGTTCTTC
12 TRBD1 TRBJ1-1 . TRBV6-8 CASSGTGVEAFF TGTGCCAGCAGTGGAACAGGGGTTGAAGCTTTCTTT